This TCR beta chain appears in the sequencing data of a study of blood T cell repertoires in COVID-19. Using immunoSEQ multiplex PCR, the repertoire was profiled, and TCRdb retains in-frame clones only, with some absent. The data show about 290,000 clones, roughly 88% seen once. The CDR3 covers 13 residues. CDR1 and CDR2 (germline): SGHTA, FQGNSA. The V and J ends lost 4 bases and 8 bases respectively, with 12 bases between them. The origin of this receptor is a woman aged 25-40 years with active or convalescent COVID-19. The sample was peripheral blood. This sequence joins TRBV7-2 and TRBJ2-1; tentatively, D is TRBD2 (5 bases). CDR3 DNA: TGTGCCAGCAGCTCCGGACTGAACGATGAGCAGTTCTTC. It is translated as CASSSGLNDEQFF.